This T cell receptor beta chain was observed in a study of naive and memory T cell subsets. Two oligonucleotides, mixed equimolar, formed the beta constant-region primer covering TRBC1 and TRBC2. Each CDR3 protein gets one entry after TCRdb re-called the UMI-ligation and nested PCR reads with MiXCR. Here the sample spans tens of thousands of distinct CDR3 sequences, around 13% being singletons. Germline V gene data show CDR1 as GTSNPN and CDR2 as SVGIG (reference sequence). The CDR3 is 12 amino acids. V lost 4 bases and J 0 bases, leaving 6 bases between the germline ends. This TCR derives from a human donor in good health. Sequencing was performed on central memory CD4+ T cells from blood. This chain connects TRBV30 to TRBJ1-1; D is ambiguous. CDR3 sequence: CAWNRVNTEAFF. CDR3 bases: TGTGCCTGGAACCGGGTGAACACTGAAGCTTTCTTT. Variable domain in full (rest from reference TRBV30 and TRBJ1-1): SQTIHQWPATLVQPVGSPLSLECTVEGTSNPNLYWYRQAAGRGLQLLFYSVGIGQISSEVPQNLSASRPQDRQFILSSKKLLLSDSGFYLCAWNRVNTEAFFGQGTRLTVV.